This entry concerns a single T cell receptor (beta chain). Its cognate antigen is unknown. TCRdb's table, derived via immunoSEQ multiplex PCR, lists solely in-frame clones and lacks some. Found here are around 60,000 clones, approximately 88% of them singletons; the top ten hold 0.61%. The sample is drawn from a study of OX40 agonist ivuxolimab in advanced cancers. Turning to the study itself: Every patient in dose escalation had hepatocellular carcinoma, melanoma, renal cell or head and neck cancer. Study results and caveats: Normalized T-cell clonal expansion was also low in a subset of nonresponders.

The CDR3 loop spans 13 amino acids. The V gene's germline CDR1 is SEHNR and CDR2 FQNEAQ (reference sequence). Between the trimmed V and J ends, which lost 5 bases and 4 bases, there was a span of 11 bases. The chain links TRBV7-9 to TRBJ1-2, with D maybe TRBD1 (6 bases). The sequencing here drew on CD4+ or CD8+ T cells sorted from blood, taken in a trial of the OX40 agonist ivuxolimab. This sequence was found in an adult with an advanced solid tumor such as melanoma, head and neck, liver or kidney cancer. Here the CDR3 DNA reads TGTGCCAGCAGCCGCAGGGGAATCTATGGCTACACCTTC. As protein: CASSRRGIYGYTF.